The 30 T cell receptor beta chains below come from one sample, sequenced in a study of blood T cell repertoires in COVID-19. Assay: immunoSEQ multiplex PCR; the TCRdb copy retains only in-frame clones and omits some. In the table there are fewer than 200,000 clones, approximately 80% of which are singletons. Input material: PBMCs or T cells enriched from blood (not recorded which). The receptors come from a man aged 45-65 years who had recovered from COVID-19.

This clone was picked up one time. CDR3 DNA: TGTGCCAGCAGCTTGGGAGGGTGGAATTCCTACGAGCAGTACTTC. Translated, it gives CASSLGGWNSYEQYF. V usage is TRBV5-6 and J usage is TRBJ2-7; TRBD2 might be the D (5 bases). Germline CDR1 and CDR2: SGHDT and YYEEEE. V lost 0 bases and J 1 base, leaving 11 bases between the germline ends. The CDR3 extends over 15 amino acids.

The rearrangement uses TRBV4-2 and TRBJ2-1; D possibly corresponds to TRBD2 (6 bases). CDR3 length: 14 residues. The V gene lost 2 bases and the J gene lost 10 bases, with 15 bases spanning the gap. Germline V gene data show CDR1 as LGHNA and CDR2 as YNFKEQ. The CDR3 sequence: CASSQIRRGGEQFF. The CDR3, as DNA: TGTGCCAGCAGCCAAATCAGGAGGGGTGGAGAGCAGTTCTTC.

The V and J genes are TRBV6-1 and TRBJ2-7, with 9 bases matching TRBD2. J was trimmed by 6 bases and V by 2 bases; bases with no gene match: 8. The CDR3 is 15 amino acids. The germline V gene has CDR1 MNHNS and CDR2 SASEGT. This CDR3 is CASSELRGGPAEQYF. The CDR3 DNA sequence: TGTGCCAGCAGTGAATTGCGGGGGGGCCCGGCCGAGCAGTACTTC.

The CDR3 spells CASSLSGRQGSPLHF. For the CDR3, the DNA is TGTGCCAGCAGTTTATCGGGCAGGCAAGGCTCACCCCTCCACTTT. The chain is built from TRBV27 and TRBJ1-6; D remains unclear. This CDR3 has 15 amino acids. Germline loops: CDR1 MNHEY, CDR2 SMNVEV (reference sequence). Trimming left V 0 bases short and J 10 bases short, with 13 bases between.

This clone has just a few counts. Here the CDR3 reads CASSLDNRGNSPLHF. As DNA, the CDR3 is TGTGCCAGCAGCTTAGATAACAGGGGAAATTCACCCCTCCACTTT. V gene TRBV11-2 combines with J gene TRBJ1-6; 7 bases agree with TRBD1. The V and J ends lost 0 bases and 7 bases, in that order; junction bases with no gene match: 3. This CDR3 has 15 amino acids. The germline V gene encodes CDR1 SGHAT and CDR2 FQNNGV.

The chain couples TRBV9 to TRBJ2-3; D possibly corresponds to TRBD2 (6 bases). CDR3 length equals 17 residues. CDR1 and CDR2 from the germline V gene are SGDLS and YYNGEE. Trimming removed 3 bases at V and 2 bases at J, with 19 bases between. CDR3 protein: CASSGRGGELYTDTQYF. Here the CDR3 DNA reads TGTGCCAGCAGCGGACGAGGAGGGGAATTGTACACAGATACGCAGTATTTT.

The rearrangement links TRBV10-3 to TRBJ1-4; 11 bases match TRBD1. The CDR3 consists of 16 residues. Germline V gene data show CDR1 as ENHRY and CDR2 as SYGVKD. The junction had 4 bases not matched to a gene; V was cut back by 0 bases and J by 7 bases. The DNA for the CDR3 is TGTGCCATCAGTGAGTCGCTCGGGACAGGGGGTGAAAAACTGTTTTTT. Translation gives CAISESLGTGGEKLFF.

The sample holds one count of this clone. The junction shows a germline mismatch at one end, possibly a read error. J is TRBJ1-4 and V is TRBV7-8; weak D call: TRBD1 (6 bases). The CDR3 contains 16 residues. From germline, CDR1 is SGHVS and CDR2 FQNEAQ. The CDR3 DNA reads TGTGCCAGCAGCTCTAGGGGGAGTAGTGGTAATGCAAAACTGTTTTTT. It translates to CASSSRGSSGNAKLFF.

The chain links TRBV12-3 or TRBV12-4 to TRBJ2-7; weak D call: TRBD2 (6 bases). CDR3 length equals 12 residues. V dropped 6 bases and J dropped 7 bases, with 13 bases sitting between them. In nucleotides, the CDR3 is TGTGCCAGCAGGTGGAGGCGGGGAGAGCAGTACTTC. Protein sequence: CASRWRRGEQYF.

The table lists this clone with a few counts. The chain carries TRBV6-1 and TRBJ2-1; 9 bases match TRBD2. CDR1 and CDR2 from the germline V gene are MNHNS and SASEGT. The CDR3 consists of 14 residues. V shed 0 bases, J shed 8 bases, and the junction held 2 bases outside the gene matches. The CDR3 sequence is CASSEARGGDEQFF. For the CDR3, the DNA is TGTGCCAGCAGTGAAGCGCGGGGGGGCGATGAGCAGTTCTTC.

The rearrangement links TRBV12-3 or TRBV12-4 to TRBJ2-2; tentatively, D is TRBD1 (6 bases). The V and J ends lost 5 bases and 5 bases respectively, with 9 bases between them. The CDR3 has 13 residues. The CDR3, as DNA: TGTGCCAGCAGTCCACAGGGAACCGGGGAGCTGTTTTTT. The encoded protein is CASSPQGTGELFF.

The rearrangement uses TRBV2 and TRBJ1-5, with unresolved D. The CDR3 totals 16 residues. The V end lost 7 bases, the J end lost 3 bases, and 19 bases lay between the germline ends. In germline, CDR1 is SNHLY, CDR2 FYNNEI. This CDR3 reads CASTPFAPEFNQPQHF. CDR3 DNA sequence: TGTGCCAGCACCCCATTCGCCCCAGAATTCAATCAGCCCCAGCATTTT.

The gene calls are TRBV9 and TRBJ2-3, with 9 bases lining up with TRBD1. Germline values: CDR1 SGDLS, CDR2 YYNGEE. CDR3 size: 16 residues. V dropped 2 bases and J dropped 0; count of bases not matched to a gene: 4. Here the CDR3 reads CASSVGDRDSTDTQYF. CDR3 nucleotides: TGTGCCAGCAGCGTTGGGGACAGGGATAGCACAGATACGCAGTATTTT. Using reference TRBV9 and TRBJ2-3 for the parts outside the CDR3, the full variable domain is DSGVTQTPKHLITATGQRVTLRCSPRSGDLSVYWYQQSLDQGLQFLIQYYNGEERAKGNILERFSAQQFPDLHSELNLSSLELGDSALYFCASSVGDRDSTDTQYFGPGTRLTVL.

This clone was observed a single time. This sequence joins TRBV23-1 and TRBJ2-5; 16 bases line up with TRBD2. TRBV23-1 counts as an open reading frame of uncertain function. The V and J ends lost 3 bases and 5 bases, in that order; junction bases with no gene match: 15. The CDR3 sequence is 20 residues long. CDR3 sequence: CASSHPLGLAGGAVRETQYF. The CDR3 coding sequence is TGCGCCAGCAGTCACCCCCTGGGACTAGCGGGGGGGGCAGTTCGGGAGACCCAGTACTTC.

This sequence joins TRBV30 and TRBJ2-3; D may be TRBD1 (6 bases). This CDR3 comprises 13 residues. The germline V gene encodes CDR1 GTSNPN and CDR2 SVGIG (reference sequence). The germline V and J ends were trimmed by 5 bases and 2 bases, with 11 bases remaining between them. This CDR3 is CAWQGRNTDTQYF. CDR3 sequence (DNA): TGTGCCTGGCAGGGGCGCAACACAGATACGCAGTATTTT.

This chain's CDR3 is CASSEDINYGYTF. For the CDR3, the DNA is TGTGCCAGCAGTGAGGACATAAACTATGGCTACACCTTC. The chain employs TRBV2 and TRBJ1-2; tentatively, D is TRBD1 (5 bases). Looked up from germline, CDR1 is SNHLY and CDR2 is FYNNEI. Trimming took off 3 bases at V and 2 bases at J, with 7 bases between the two ends. This CDR3 contains 13 residues.

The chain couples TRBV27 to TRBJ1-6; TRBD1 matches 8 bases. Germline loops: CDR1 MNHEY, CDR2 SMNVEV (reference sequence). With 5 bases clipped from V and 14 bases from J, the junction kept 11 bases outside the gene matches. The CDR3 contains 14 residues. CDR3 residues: CASSGSNRGSALHF. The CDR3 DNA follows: TGTGCCAGCAGTGGGTCTAACAGGGGGTCGGCCCTCCACTTT.

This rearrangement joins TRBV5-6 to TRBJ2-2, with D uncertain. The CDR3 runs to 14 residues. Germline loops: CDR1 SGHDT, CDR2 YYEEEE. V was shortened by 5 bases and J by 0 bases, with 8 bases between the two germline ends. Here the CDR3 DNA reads TGTGCCAGCAGTAAACAATCGAACACCGGGGAGCTGTTTTTT. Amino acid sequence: CASSKQSNTGELFF.

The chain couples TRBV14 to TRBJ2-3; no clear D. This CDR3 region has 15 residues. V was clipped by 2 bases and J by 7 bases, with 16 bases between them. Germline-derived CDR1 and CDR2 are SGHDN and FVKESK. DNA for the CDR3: TGTGCCAGCAGCCAACTGTTCGGGTCTTCTCATACGCAGTATTTT. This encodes CASSQLFGSSHTQYF.

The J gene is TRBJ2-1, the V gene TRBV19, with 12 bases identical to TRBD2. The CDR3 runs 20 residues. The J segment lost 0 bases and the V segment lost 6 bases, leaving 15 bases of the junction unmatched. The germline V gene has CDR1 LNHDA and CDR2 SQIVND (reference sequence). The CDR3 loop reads CASRNLLTSGGRSSYNEQFF. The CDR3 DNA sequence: TGTGCCAGTAGGAACCTTTTGACTAGCGGGGGTAGGAGCTCCTACAATGAGCAGTTCTTC.

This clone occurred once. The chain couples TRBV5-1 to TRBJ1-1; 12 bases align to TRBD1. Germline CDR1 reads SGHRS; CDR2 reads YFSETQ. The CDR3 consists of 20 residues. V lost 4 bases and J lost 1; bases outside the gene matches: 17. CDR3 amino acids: CASSVTGTGGARIPNTEAFF. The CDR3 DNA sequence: TGCGCCAGCAGCGTCACCGGGACAGGGGGCGCGAGGATCCCGAACACTGAAGCTTTCTTT.

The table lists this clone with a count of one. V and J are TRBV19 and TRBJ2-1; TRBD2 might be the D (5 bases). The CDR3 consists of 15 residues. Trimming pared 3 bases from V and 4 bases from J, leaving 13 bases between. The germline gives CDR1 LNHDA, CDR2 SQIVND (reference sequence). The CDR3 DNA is TGTGCCAGTAGTATGACGTGGACTCGTTACAATGAGCAGTTCTTC. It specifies CASSMTWTRYNEQFF. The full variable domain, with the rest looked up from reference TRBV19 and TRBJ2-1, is DGGITQSPKYLFRKEGQNVTLSCEQNLNHDAMYWYRQDPGQGLRLIYYSQIVNDFQKGDIAEGYSVSREKKESFPLTVTSAQKNPTAFYLCASSMTWTRYNEQFFGPGTRLTVL.

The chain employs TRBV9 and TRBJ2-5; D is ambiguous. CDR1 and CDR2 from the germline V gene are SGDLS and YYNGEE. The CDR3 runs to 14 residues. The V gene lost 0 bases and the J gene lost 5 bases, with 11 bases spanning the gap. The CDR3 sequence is CASSVEQVGETQYF. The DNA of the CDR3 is TGTGCCAGCAGCGTAGAGCAGGTCGGTGAGACCCAGTACTTC.

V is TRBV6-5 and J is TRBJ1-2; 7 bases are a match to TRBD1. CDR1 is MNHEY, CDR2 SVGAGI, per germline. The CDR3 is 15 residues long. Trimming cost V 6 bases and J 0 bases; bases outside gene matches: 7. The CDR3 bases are TGTGCCAGCAGGACCCCGGGACAGACTAACTATGGCTACACCTTC. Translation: CASRTPGQTNYGYTF.

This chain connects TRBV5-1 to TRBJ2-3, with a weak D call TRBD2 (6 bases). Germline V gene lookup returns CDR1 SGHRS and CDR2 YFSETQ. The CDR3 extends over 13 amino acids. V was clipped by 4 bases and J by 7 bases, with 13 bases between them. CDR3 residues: CASSTGLGNTQYF. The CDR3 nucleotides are TGCGCCAGCAGCACGGGACTTGGTAATACGCAGTATTTT. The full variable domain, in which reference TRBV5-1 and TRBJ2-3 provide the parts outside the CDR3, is KAGVTQTPRYLIKTRGQQVTLSCSPISGHRSVSWYQQTPGQGLQFLFEYFSETQRNKGNFPGRFSGRQFSNSRSEMNVSTLELGDSALYLCASSTGLGNTQYFGPGTRLTVL.

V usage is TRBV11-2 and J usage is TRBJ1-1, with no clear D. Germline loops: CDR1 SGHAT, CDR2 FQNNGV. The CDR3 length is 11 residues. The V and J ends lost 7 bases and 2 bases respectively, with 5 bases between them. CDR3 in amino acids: CASTLNTEAFF. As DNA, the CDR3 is TGTGCCAGCACCCTTAACACTGAAGCTTTCTTT. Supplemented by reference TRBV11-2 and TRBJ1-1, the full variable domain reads EAGVAQSPRYKIIEKRQSVAFWCNPISGHATLYWYQQILGQGPKLLIQFQNNGVVDDSQLPKDRFSAERLKGVDSTLKIQPAKLEDSAVYLCASTLNTEAFFGQGTRLTVV.

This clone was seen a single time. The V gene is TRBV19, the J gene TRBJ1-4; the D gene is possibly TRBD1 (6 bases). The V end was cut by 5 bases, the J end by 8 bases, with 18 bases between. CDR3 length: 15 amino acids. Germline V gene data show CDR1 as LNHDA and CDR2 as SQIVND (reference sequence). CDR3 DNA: TGTGCCAGTAGTCCGGACAGCCCGGGGCGGGAAAAACTGTTTTTT. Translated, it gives CASSPDSPGREKLFF. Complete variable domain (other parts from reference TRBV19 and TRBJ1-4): DGGITQSPKYLFRKEGQNVTLSCEQNLNHDAMYWYRQDPGQGLRLIYYSQIVNDFQKGDIAEGYSVSREKKESFPLTVTSAQKNPTAFYLCASSPDSPGREKLFFGSGTQLSVL.

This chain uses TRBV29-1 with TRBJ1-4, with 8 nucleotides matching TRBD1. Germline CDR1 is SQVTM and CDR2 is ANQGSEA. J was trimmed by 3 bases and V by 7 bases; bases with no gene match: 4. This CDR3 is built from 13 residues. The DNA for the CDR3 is TGCAGCGGGCAGACAGGGGCTAATGAAAAACTGTTTTTT. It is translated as CSGQTGANEKLFF.

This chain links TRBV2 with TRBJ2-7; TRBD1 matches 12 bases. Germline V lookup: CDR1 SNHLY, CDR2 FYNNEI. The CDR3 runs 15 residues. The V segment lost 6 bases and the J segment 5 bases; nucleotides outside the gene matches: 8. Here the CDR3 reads CASRDPGTGGNEQYF. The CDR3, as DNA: TGTGCCAGCAGAGACCCCGGGACAGGGGGCAACGAGCAGTACTTC.

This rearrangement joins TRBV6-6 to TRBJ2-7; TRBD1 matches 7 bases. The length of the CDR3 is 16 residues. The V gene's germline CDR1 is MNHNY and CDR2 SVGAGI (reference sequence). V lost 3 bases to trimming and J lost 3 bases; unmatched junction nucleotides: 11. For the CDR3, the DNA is TGTGCCAGCAGTTATTCTACAGGGGCTGCCGGCTACGAGCAGTACTTC. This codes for CASSYSTGAAGYEQYF.